The rows below give T cell receptor beta chains drawn from one sample of a study of T cells after yellow fever vaccination. TCRdb re-analysed the 5' RACE reads in MiXCR, keeping a single row per CDR3 protein. The sample shows roughly 520,000 distinct CDR3 sequences, 20% to 25% of them seen only once. Sequenced here: PBMCs, sampled approximately 22 days after the first yellow fever vaccination. These receptors all stem from a man between 18 and 35 years old who received the YFV17D yellow fever vaccine. Each CDR3 is given with its conserved first and last residue. The D gene is left open where the match is weak. Clone size appears in some rows only: once, few, many, or a class for an expanded clone.

few	TRBV6-2/TRBV6-3	17	NA	TRBJ2-1	CASSYLIQGVSYNEQFF	TGTGCCAGCAGTTACCTCATACAGGGAGTCTCCTACAATGAGCAGTTCTTC
NA	TRBV6-2/TRBV6-3	18	NA	TRBJ2-1	CASSYSNFAAGSGNEQFF	TGTGCCAGCAGTTACTCAAATTTTGCGGCAGGGTCCGGCAATGAGCAGTTCTTC
few	TRBV2	16	NA	TRBJ1-5	CASSDPGQGSNQPQHF	TGTGCCAGCAGTGATCCGGGCCAAGGAAGCAATCAGCCCCAGCATTTT
few	TRBV7-3	13	TRBD2	TRBJ2-3	CASSLTSGGAQYF	TGTGCCAGCAGCTTAACTAGCGGGGGGGCGCAGTATTTT
NA	TRBV11-2	18	TRBD2	TRBJ2-1	CASSYLSGGQPTFNEQFF	TGTGCCAGCAGCTATCTTAGCGGGGGCCAACCTACTTTCAATGAGCAGTTCTTC
NA	TRBV30	13	NA	TRBJ1-2	CAWSVSGKRGYTF	TGTGCCTGGAGTGTAAGCGGGAAAAGGGGCTACACCTTC
few	TRBV20-1	16	NA	TRBJ2-5	CSARGGRGASQETQYF	TGCAGTGCTAGAGGGGGGAGGGGGGCCAGCCAAGAGACCCAGTACTTC
NA	TRBV29-1	14	NA	TRBJ2-6	CSVEVASGANVLTF	TGCAGCGTTGAAGTGGCGTCTGGGGCCAACGTCCTGACTTTC
NA	TRBV7-2	15	NA	TRBJ1-4	CASSRAAGTNEKLFF	TGTGCCAGCAGCCGAGCGGCGGGAACTAATGAAAAACTGTTTTTT
many	TRBV20-1	16	TRBD2	TRBJ2-2	CSARMASGGDTGELFF	TGCAGTGCTAGGATGGCTAGCGGGGGGGACACCGGGGAGCTGTTTTTT
NA	TRBV12-3/TRBV12-4	15	NA	TRBJ2-1	CASTGRAGSYNEQFF	TGTGCCAGCACCGGGCGGGCGGGGTCCTACAATGAGCAGTTCTTC
few	TRBV6-1	15	NA	TRBJ2-7	CASSPNDGWDDEQYF	TGTGCCAGCAGTCCAAACGACGGGTGGGACGACGAGCAGTACTTC
NA	TRBV7-2	16	TRBD2	TRBJ2-1	CASSPQRGASYNEQFF	TGTGCCAGCAGCCCCCAGCGGGGGGCCTCCTACAATGAGCAGTTCTTC
once	TRBV7-2	16	TRBD2	TRBJ2-2	CASSSLAGALTGELFF	TGTGCCAGCAGCTCCTTAGCGGGGGCGTTGACCGGGGAGCTGTTTTTT
few	TRBV7-2	15	NA	TRBJ1-2	CASSLNRGTNYGYTF	TGTGCCAGCAGCTTAAATCGCGGCACTAACTATGGCTACACCTTC
many	TRBV7-2	14	NA	TRBJ1-6	CASSLDGGGSPLHF	TGTGCCAGCAGCTTAGACGGGGGAGGTTCACCCCTCCACTTT
many	TRBV5-4	18	TRBD2	TRBJ2-2	CASRMGTSGFSNTGELFF	TGTGCCAGCAGGATGGGGACTAGCGGGTTTTCGAACACCGGGGAGCTGTTTTTT
many	TRBV12-3/TRBV12-4	14	NA	TRBJ1-1	CASSPSSFRTEAFF	TGTGCCAGCAGCCCGAGTAGTTTTAGAACTGAAGCTTTCTTT
medium-sized	TRBV20-1	13	NA	TRBJ2-3	CSADERGTDTQYF	TGCAGTGCCGACGAACGAGGAACAGATACGCAGTATTTT
NA	TRBV6-6	11	NA	TRBJ1-2	CASKQGGGYTF	TGTGCCAGCAAGCAGGGAGGAGGCTACACCTTC
few	TRBV4-2	16	NA	TRBJ1-1	CASWGRGNGRIGEAFF	TGTGCCAGCTGGGGGCGAGGGAATGGGAGGATCGGTGAAGCTTTCTTT